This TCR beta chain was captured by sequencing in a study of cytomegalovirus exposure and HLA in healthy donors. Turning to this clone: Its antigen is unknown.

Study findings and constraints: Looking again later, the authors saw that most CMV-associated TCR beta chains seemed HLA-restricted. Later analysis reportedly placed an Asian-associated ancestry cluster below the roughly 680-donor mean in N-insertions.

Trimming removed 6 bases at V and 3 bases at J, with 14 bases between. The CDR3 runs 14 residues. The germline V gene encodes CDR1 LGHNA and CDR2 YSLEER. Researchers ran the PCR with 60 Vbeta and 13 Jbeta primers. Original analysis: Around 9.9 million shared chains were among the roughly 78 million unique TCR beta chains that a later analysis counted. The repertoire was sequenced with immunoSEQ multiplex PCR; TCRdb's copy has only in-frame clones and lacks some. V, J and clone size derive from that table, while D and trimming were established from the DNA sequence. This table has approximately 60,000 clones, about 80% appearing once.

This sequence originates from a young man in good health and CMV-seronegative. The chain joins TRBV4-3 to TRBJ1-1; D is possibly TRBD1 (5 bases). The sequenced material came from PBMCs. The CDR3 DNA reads TGCGCCAGCAGTCCTAGGGGCGCAGACACTGAAGCTTTCTTT. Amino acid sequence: CASSPRGADTEAFF.